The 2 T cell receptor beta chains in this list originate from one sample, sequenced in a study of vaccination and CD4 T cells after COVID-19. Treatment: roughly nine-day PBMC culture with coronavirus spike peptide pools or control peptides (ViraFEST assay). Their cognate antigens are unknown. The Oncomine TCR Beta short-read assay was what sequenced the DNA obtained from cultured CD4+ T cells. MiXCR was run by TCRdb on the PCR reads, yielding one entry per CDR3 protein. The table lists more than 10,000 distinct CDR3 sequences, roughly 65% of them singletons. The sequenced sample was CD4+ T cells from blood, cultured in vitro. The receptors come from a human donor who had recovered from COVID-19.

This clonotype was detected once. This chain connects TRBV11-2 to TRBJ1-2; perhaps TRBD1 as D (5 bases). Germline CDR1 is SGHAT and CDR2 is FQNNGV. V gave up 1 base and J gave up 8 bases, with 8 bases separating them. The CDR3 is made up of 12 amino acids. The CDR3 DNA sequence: TGTGCCAGCAGCTTAGGGCAGGGCGGCTACACCTTC. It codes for CASSLGQGGYTF.

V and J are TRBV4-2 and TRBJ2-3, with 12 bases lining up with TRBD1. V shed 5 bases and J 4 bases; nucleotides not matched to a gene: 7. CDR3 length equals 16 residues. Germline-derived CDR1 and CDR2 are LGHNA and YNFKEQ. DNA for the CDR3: TGTGCCAGCAGCGCCTCGGGACAGGGGGCCCCAGATACGCAGTATTTT. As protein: CASSASGQGAPDTQYF.